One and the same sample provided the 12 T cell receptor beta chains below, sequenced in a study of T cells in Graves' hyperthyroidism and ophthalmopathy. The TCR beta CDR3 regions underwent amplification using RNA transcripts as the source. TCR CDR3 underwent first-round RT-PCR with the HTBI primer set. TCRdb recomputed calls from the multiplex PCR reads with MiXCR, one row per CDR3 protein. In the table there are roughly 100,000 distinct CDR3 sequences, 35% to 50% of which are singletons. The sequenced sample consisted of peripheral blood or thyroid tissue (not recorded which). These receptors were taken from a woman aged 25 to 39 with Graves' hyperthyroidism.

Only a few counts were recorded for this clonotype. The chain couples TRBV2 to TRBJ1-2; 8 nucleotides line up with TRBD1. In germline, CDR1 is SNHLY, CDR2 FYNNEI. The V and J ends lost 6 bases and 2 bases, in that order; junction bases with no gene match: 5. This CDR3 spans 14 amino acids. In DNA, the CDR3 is TGTGCCAGCAGCGGACAGGGCGGGAACTATGGCTACACCTTC. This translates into CASSGQGGNYGYTF.

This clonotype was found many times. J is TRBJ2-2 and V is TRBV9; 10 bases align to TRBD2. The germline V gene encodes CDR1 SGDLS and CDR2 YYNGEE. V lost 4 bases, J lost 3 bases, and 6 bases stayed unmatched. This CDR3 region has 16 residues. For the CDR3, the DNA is TGTGCCAGCAGCCCAGGACTAGCGGAGCACACCGGGGAGCTGTTTTTT. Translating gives CASSPGLAEHTGELFF.

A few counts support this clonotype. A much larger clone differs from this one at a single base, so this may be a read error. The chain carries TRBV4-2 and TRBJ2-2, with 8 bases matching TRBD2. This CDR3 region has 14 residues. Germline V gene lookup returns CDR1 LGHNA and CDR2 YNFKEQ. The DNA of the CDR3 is TGTGCCAGCAGCCAGGGACTAGACGCCGGGGAGCTGCTTTTT. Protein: CASSQGLDAGELLF.

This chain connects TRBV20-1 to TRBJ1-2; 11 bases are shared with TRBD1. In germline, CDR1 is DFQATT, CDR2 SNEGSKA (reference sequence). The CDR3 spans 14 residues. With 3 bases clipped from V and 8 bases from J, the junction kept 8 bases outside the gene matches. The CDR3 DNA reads TGCAGTGCTAGGGCCTTGGACAGGGGGCGAGGCTACACCTTC. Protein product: CSARALDRGRGYTF.

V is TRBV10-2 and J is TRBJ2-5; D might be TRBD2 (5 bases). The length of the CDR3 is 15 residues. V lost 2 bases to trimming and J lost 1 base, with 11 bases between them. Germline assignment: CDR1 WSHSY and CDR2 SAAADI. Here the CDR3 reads CASSEQVGSQETQYF. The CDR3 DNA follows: TGCGCCAGCAGTGAGCAGGTGGGGAGCCAAGAGACCCAGTACTTC.

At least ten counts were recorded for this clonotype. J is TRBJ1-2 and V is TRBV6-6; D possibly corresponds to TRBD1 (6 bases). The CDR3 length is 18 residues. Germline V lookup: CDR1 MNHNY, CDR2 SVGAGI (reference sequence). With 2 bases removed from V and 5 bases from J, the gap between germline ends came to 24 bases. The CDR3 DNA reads TGTGCCAGCAGTTACAGCCCAGGGGTTGTCGGGGGAAGGTATGGCTACACCTTC. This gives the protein CASSYSPGVVGGRYGYTF.

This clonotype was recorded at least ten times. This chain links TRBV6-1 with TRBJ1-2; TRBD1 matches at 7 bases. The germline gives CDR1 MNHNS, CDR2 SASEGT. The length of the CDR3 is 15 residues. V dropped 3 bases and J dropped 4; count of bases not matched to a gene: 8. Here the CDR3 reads CASSDTGQVRYGYTF. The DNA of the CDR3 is TGTGCCAGCAGTGACACCGGACAGGTACGCTATGGCTACACCTTC.

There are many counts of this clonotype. The chain's CDR3 is CASSVDTGELFF. DNA of the CDR3: TGTGCCAGCAGTGTGGATACCGGGGAGCTGTTTTTT. The J gene is TRBJ2-2, the V gene TRBV2; D call uncertain. The CDR3 extends over 12 amino acids. Germline V gene lookup returns CDR1 SNHLY and CDR2 FYNNEI. Trimming removed 4 bases at V and 5 bases at J, with 5 bases between.

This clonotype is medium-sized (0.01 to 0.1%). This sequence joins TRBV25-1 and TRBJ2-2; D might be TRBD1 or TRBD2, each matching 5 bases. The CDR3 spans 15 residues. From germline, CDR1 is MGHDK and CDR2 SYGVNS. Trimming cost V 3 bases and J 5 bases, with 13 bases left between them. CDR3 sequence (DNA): TGTGCCAGCAGTGACCGGGACCTCGAAACCGGGGAGCTGTTTTTT. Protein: CASSDRDLETGELFF.

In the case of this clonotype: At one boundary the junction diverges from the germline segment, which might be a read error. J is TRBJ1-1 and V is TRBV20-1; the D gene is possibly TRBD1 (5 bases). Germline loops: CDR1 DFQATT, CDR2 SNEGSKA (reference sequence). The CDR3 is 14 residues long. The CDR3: CSARDLAGTGWALF. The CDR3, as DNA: TGCAGTGCTAGAGATCTCGCAGGGACGGGGTGGGCTCTCTTT.

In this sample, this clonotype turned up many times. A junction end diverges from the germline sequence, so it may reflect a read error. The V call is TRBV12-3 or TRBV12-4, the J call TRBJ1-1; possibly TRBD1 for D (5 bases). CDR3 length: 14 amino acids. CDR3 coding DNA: TGTGCCAGCAGTTTGGGGGGAAGGAACGCTGAAGCTTTCTTT. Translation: CASSLGGRNAEAFF.

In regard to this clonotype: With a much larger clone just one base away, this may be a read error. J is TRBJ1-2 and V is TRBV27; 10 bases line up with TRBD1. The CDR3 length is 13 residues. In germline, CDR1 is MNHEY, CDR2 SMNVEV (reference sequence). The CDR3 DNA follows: TGTGCCAGCGGATTGACAGGGGGCACTGGCTACGCCTTC. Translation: CASGLTGGTGYAF.